What follows are 3 T cell receptor beta chains derived from one specimen sequenced in a study of T cells after yellow fever vaccination. TCRdb used MiXCR to reprocess the 5' RACE reads, holding one entry per CDR3 protein. Among tens of thousands of distinct CDR3 sequences, around 6.2% were seen once, and the ten largest hold more than 2%. The material was CD4+ T cells sorted from PBMCs, obtained roughly 14 days after the first yellow fever vaccination. These receptors were taken from a young man who received the YFV17D yellow fever vaccine.

This clonotype was seen repeatedly, ten times or more. This chain uses TRBV12-3 or TRBV12-4 with TRBJ1-1; D is possibly TRBD1 (5 bases). Trimming left V 3 bases short and J 1 base short, with 15 bases between. CDR3 size: 16 residues. The CDR3 spells CASSLTARHRNTEAFF. DNA for the CDR3: TGTGCCAGCAGTTTGACAGCTAGACATCGGAACACTGAAGCTTTCTTT.

This clonotype was seen many times. CDR3 in amino acids: CASSQGETGANVLTF. DNA for the CDR3: TGCGCCAGCAGCCAAGGGGAAACTGGGGCCAACGTCCTGACTTTC. The V gene is TRBV4-3, the J gene TRBJ2-6; unclear D gene. Germline V gene sequence: CDR1 LGHNA, CDR2 YSLEER. The CDR3 has 15 amino acids. The V end was cut by 1 base, the J end by 2 bases, with 6 bases between.

This clonotype was seen many times. This chain joins TRBV5-1 and TRBJ2-5; D is perhaps TRBD2 (6 bases). The germline V and J ends were trimmed by 0 bases and 5 bases, with 17 bases remaining between them. Germline assignment: CDR1 SGHRS and CDR2 YFSETQ. The CDR3 consists of 16 residues. The CDR3 spells CASSLVEGAVRETQYF. CDR3 DNA sequence: TGCGCCAGCAGCTTGGTGGAGGGCGCCGTGAGGGAGACCCAGTACTTC.